This T cell receptor beta chain was sequenced in a study of Ad26.COV2.S vaccination and SARS-CoV-2 variants. Study overall: By the intramuscular route, Ad26.COV2.S was given once, or twice 56 days apart.

The CDR3 covers 14 residues. Measured with immunoSEQ multiplex PCR; TCRdb has only the in-frame clones, and not every one. The sample comprises hundreds of thousands of clones, about 88% of which are singletons, and roughly 10% rests with the top ten. Sample treatment: 19 received Ad26.COV2.S at low or high dose, single or two shots; several received placebo; per-sample allocation not given. Sampling was done on day 63 after the first vaccine or placebo injection. The source is a person aged 18-60 years who received the Ad26.COV2.S COVID-19 vaccine or a placebo. Material: peripheral blood, obtained in a trial of Ad26.COV2.S vaccine versus placebo. This chain connects TRBV7-5 to TRBJ2-5; the table assigns TRBD1, which was not confirmed against the DNA. TRBV7-5 corresponds to a pseudogene. The DNA of the CDR3 is TGTGTCAGAAGACCGGGACAGGGATACGAGACCCAGTACTTC. Amino acid sequence: CVRRPGQGYETQYF.